This TCR beta chain came from a study of neurological immune-mediated disorders. Only a few counts were recorded for this clonotype. Its antigen is not known. Stored at -80 C, 2 million PBMCs were the source of the unsorted libraries. Study-level points and caveats: Subjects shared no identical expanded-clone CDR3 amino acid sequences, suggesting private TCR-beta repertoires in all groups.

The cDNA was generated by 5'RACE with 10-nucleotide random UMIs. In every sequencing run, more than 170 million TCR-beta sequences were generated from 15-18 subjects. TCRdb independently ran MiXCR on the 5' RACE reads; one entry per CDR3 protein. The sample carries approximately 40,000 distinct CDR3 sequences, 10% recorded once. This sequence was found in a woman in her twenties or thirties with HTLV-1-associated myelopathy (HAM/TSP). Sequences were obtained from PBMCs.

CDR3 region: CASSTNPSRAAYGYTF. CDR3 sequence (DNA): TGTGCCAGTAGTACCAACCCGTCCAGGGCGGCCTATGGCTACACCTTC. J is TRBJ1-2 and V is TRBV19; weak D call: TRBD1 (5 bases). In germline, CDR1 is LNHDA, CDR2 SQIVND (reference sequence). The CDR3 is 16 residues long. V lost 4 bases and J 4 bases, leaving 19 bases between the germline ends.